This TCR beta chain was sequenced in a study of CD4+ T cells in melanoma. The study, taken as a whole, reports: CD8+ T cell, macrophage and B cell function reportedly correlated with neoantigen-specific CD4+ T cells.

Points on this clone: Its antigen is still unknown.

CDR3 length equals 14 residues. Trimming pared 3 bases from V and 0 bases from J, leaving 8 bases between. CDR1 and CDR2 (germline): MDHEN, SYDVKM. Using immunoSEQ multiplex PCR, the repertoire was profiled, and TCRdb retains in-frame clones only, with some absent. The table includes about 120,000 clones, over 80% detected once. This TCR came from a human donor with melanoma. The specimen sequenced was peripheral blood. The chain links TRBV28 to TRBJ2-5; no clear D. CDR3 nucleotide sequence: TGTGCCAGCAGTTTTCAGGTTTACCAAGAGACCCAGTACTTC. Translated, it gives CASSFQVYQETQYF.